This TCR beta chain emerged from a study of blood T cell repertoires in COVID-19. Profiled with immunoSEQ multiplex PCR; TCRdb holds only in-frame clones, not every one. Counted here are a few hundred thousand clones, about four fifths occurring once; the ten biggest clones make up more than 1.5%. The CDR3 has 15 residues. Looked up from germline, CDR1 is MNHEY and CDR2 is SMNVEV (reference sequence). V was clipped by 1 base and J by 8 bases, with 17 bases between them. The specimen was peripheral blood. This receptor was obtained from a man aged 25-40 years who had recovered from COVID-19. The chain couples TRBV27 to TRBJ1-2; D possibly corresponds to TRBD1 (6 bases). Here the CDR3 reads CASSLLAGPRGGYTF. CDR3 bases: TGTGCCAGCAGTTTATTGGCGGGCCCCAGGGGAGGCTACACCTTC.